This T cell receptor beta chain is drawn from a study of human T cells and chemical hapten exposure. Looking at the study overall: The sensitizer, 2% DPC, was used on around 2 cm by around 2 cm of upper inner arm skin.

The time point: patch test 1, 2 weeks after DPC sensitization. The treatment is: therapeutic diphenylcyclopropenone sensitization with weekly scalp DPC. From the RACE reads, TCRdb called clonotypes with MiXCR, one entry per CDR3 protein. The table records about 360,000 distinct CDR3 sequences, roughly 6.9% of them present only once. The source was whole blood, collected in connection with sensitization to the hapten diphenylcyclopropenone (DPC). The sequence came from a woman under 30 with alopecia areata. Some clones in this sample may be carry-over from other donors' samples.

CDR3 protein: CASRTDRVNTEAFF. The CDR3 coding sequence is TGTGCCAGCAGAACGGACAGGGTGAACACTGAAGCTTTCTTT. This chain joins TRBV12-3 or TRBV12-4 and TRBJ1-1, with TRBD1 matching over 8 bases. This CDR3 has 14 amino acids. Trimming cost V 6 bases and J 0 bases; bases outside gene matches: 3.